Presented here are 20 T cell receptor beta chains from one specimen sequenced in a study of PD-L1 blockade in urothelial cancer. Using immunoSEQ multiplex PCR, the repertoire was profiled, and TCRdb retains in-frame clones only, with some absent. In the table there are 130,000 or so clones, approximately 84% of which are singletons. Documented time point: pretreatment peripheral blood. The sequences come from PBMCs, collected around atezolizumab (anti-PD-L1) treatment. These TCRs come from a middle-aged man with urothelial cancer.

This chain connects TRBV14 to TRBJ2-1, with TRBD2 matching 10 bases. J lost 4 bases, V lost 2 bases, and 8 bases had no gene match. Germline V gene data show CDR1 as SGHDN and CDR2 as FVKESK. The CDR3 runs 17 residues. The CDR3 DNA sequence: TGTGCCAGCAGCCAAAAACTCCTAGCGGGAGCGTACAATGAGCAGTTCTTC. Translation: CASSQKLLAGAYNEQFF.

The CDR3 DNA reads as TGTGCCAGCGGCTGGGGGGGTTCGGGCCCTAGTCTGTTCTTC. Encoded protein: CASGWGGSGPSLFF. The chain is built from TRBV25-1 and TRBJ2-1, with 7 nucleotides matching TRBD2. Germline-derived CDR1 and CDR2 are MGHDK and SYGVNS. Trimming removed 8 bases from V and 15 bases from J; junction bases left unmatched: 19. The CDR3 has 14 amino acids.

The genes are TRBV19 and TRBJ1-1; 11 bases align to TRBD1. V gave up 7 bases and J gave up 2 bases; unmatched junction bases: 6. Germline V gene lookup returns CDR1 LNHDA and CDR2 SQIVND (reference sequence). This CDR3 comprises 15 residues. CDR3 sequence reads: CASKTWTGGNTEAFF. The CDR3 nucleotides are TGTGCCAGTAAGACCTGGACAGGGGGCAACACTGAAGCTTTCTTT.

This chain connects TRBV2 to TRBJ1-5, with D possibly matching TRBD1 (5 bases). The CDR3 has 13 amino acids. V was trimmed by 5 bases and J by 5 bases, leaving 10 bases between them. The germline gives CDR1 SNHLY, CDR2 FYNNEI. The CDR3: CASSWGGDQPQHF. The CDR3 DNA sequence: TGTGCCAGCAGTTGGGGGGGGGATCAGCCCCAGCATTTT.

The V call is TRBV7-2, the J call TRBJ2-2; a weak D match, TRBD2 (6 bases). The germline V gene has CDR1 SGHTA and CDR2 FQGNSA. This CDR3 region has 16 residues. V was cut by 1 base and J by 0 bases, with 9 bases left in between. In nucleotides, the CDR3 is TGTGCCAGCAGCTTAGTTAGCGGTACGAACACCGGGGAGCTGTTTTTT. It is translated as CASSLVSGTNTGELFF.

The DNA of the CDR3 is TGTGCCAGTAGCTTGGAGGGGCGGCGAAACACCATATATTTT. It is translated as CASSLEGRRNTIYF. The chain uses TRBV19 and TRBJ1-3, with D perhaps matching TRBD1 (5 bases). The CDR3 sequence is 14 residues long. Germline V gives CDR1 LNHDA, CDR2 SQIVND (reference sequence). V dropped 6 bases and J dropped 5 bases, with 14 bases sitting between them.

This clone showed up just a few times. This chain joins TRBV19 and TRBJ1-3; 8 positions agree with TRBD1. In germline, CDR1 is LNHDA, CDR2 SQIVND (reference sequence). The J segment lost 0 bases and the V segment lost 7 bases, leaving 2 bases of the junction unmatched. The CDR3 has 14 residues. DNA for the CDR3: TGTGCCAGTACTACAGGGGGCTCTGGAAACACCATATATTTT. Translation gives CASTTGGSGNTIYF.

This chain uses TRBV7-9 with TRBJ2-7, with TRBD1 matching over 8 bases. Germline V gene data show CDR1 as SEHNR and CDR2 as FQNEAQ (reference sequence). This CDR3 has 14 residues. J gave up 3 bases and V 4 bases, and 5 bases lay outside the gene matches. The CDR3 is CASSSGDRGYEQYF. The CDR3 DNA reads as TGTGCCAGCAGCTCGGGCGACAGGGGCTACGAGCAGTACTTC. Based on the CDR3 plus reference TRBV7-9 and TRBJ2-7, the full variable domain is DTGVSQNPRHKITKRGQNVTFRCDPISEHNRLYWYRQTLGQGPEFLTYFQNEAQLEKSRLLSDRFSAERPKGSFSTLEIQRTEQGDSAMYLCASSSGDRGYEQYFGPGTRLTVT.

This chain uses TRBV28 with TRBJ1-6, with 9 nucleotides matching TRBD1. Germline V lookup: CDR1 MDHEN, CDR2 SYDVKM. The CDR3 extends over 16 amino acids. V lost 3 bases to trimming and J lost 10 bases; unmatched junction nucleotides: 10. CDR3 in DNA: TGTGCCAGCAGTTTGTACCCGGGACAGGGTTGGTCACCCCTCCACTTT. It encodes CASSLYPGQGWSPLHF.

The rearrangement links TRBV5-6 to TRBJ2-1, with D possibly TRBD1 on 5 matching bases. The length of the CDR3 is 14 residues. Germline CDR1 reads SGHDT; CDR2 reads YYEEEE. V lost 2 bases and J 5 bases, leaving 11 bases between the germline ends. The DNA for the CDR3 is TGTGCCAGCAGCTTCAGGGTCGAACACAATGAGCAGTTCTTC. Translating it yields CASSFRVEHNEQFF.

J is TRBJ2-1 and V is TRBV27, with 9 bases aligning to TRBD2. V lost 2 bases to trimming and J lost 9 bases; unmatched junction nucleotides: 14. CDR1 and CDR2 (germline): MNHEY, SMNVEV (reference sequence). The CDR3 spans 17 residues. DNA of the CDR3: TGTGCCAGCAGTTTAATGGGCGGGAGGGCCTCCCTCGGTGAGCAGTTCTTC. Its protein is CASSLMGGRASLGEQFF.

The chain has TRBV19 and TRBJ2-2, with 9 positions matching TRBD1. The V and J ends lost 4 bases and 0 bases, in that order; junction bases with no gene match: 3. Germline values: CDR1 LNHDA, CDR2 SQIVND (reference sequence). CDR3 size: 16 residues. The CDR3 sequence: CASSRQGGSNTGELFF. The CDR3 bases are TGTGCCAGTAGTAGACAGGGGGGCTCGAACACCGGGGAGCTGTTTTTT.

DNA for the CDR3: TGTGCCAGCAGCGCTCCGGGACTAGCAGTGCGAATTCCCGATGGGGCCAACGTCCTGACTTTC. Amino acid sequence: CASSAPGLAVRIPDGANVLTF. The V and J genes are TRBV7-8 and TRBJ2-6, with TRBD2 matching 9 bases. J lost 3 bases, V lost 5 bases, and 20 bases had no gene match. CDR1 and CDR2 (germline): SGHVS, FQNEAQ. The CDR3 runs 21 residues.

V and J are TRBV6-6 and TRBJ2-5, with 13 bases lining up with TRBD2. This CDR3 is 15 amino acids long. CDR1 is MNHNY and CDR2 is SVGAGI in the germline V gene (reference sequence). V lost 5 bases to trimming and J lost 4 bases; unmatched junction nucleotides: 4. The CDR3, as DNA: TGTGCCAGCAGTCAGAGGACTAGCGGGAGAGAGACCCAGTACTTC. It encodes CASSQRTSGRETQYF.

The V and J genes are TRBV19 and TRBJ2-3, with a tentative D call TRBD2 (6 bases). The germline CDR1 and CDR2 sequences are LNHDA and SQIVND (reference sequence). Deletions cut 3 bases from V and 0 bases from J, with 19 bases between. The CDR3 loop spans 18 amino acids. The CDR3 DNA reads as TGTGCCAGTAGTATCGGGCCGGGTAGCGGCAGAAGCACAGATACGCAGTATTTT. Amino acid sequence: CASSIGPGSGRSTDTQYF.

DNA of the CDR3: TGTGCCAGCAGTTCCCTCAGGGGCGGGAATGAGCAGTTCTTC. Its protein is CASSSLRGGNEQFF. This rearrangement joins TRBV27 to TRBJ2-1; TRBD1 might be the D (6 bases). From germline, CDR1 is MNHEY and CDR2 SMNVEV (reference sequence). The V end was cut by 4 bases, the J end by 7 bases, with 14 bases between. This CDR3 contains 14 residues.

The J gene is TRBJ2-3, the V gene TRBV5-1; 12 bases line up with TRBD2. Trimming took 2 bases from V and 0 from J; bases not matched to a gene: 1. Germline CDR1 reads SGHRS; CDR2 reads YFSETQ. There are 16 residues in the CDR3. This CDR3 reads CASSLLAGGSTDTQYF. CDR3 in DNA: TGCGCCAGCAGCTTACTAGCGGGGGGAAGCACAGATACGCAGTATTTT.

In DNA, the CDR3 is TGTGCCAGCAGGCCGGGACAGATTTACGAGCAGTACTTC. Its protein is CASRPGQIYEQYF. The chain carries TRBV28 and TRBJ2-7, with 7 bases identical to TRBD1. The CDR3 is 13 amino acids. CDR1 MDHEN and CDR2 SYDVKM come from the germline V gene. V gave up 6 bases and J gave up 4 bases; unmatched junction bases: 6.

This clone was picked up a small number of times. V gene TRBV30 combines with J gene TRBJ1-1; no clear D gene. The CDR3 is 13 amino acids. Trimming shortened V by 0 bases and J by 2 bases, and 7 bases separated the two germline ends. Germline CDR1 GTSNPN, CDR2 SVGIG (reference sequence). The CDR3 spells CAWSVLRNTEAFF. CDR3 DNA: TGTGCCTGGAGTGTACTGCGAAACACTGAAGCTTTCTTT.

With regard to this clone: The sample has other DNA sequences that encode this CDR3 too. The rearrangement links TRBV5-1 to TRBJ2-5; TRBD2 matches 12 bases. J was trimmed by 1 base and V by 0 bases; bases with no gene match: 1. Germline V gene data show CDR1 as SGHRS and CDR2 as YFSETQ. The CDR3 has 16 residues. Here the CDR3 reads CASSLGLAGAQETQYF. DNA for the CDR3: TGCGCCAGCAGCTTGGGACTAGCGGGAGCCCAAGAGACCCAGTACTTC. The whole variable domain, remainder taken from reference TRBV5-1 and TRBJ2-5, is KAGVTQTPRYLIKTRGQQVTLSCSPISGHRSVSWYQQTPGQGLQFLFEYFSETQRNKGNFPGRFSGRQFSNSRSEMNVSTLELGDSALYLCASSLGLAGAQETQYFGPGTRLLVL.